A selection of T cell receptor beta chains follows, all from one sample in a study of neurological immune-mediated disorders. MiXCR was run by TCRdb on the 5' RACE reads, yielding one entry per CDR3 protein. The sample yields around 44,000 distinct CDR3 sequences, 2.5% seen once. The material sequenced was PBMCs. Receptor source: a young man with multiple sclerosis. Each CDR3 is given with its conserved first and last residue. The D gene is left open where the match is weak. Clone sizes are shown as once, few, many, or a class for an expanded clone.

>.|TRBJ1-1|few|TRBV28
TGTGCCAGCAGTTTTCCGGGGGTGAGCACTGAAGCTTTCTTT
CASSFPGVSTEAFF
>.|TRBJ2-1|many|TRBV11-2
TGTGCCAGCAGCCCCCGGGTATACAATGAGCAGTTCTTC
CASSPRVYNEQFF
>TRBD1|TRBJ1-5|many|TRBV20-1
TGCAGTGCTAGAGGACAGGGGTTAAGCAATCAGCCCCAGCATTTT
CSARGQGLSNQPQHF
>.|TRBJ1-2|many|TRBV3-1
TGTGCCAGCAGCCAAGTCGGCCGGCGGCTACGTGAAGGAGTCGGTGGCTACACCTTC
CASSQVGRRLREGVGGYTF
>TRBD2|TRBJ2-3|many|TRBV28
TGTGCCAGCACCCCCTTGACTAGCGGGAGTCCCCAAAGGGGGACAGATACGCAGTATTTT
CASTPLTSGSPQRGTDTQYF
>.|TRBJ2-1|many|TRBV19
TGTGCCAGTAGTAAAGCTGGGGACGGTTTTGAGGAGGAGTTCTTC
CASSKAGDGFEEEFF
>.|TRBJ1-6|many|TRBV5-1
TGCGCCAGCAGCTTTGGTGGAGGAGGGACGCCTTCTTCACCCCTCCACTTT
CASSFGGGGTPSSPLHF
>.|TRBJ2-7|many|TRBV29-1
TGCAGCGTTGAAGACAGGGGATACGAGCAGTACTTC
CSVEDRGYEQYF
>.|TRBJ1-1|many|TRBV20-1
TGCAGTGCCACCAAAGCGGCGTCTGAAGCTTTCTTT
CSATKAASEAFF
>TRBD2|TRBJ2-3|many|TRBV6-1
TGTGCCAGCAGTGAATTTGCGGGGGCAGATACGCAGTATTTT
CASSEFAGADTQYF
>.|TRBJ1-1|many|TRBV19
TGTGCCAGTACCCCAGAGGGGACGGGGGACACTGAAGCTTTCTTT
CASTPEGTGDTEAFF
>.|TRBJ1-5|many|TRBV20-1
TGCAGTGCTAGAGGGGGAGTAAGCAATCAGCCCCAGCATTTT
CSARGGVSNQPQHF
>.|TRBJ1-1|many|TRBV10-3
TGTGCCATCAGTGAGTCGACGGGAAGCACTGAAGCTTTCTTT
CAISESTGSTEAFF
>.|TRBJ1-5|many|TRBV3-1
TGTGCCAGCAGCCAAGCGAGGGCATCTCCCCAGCATTTT
CASSQARASPQHF
>.|TRBJ2-3|many|TRBV25-1
TGTGCCAGCAGTTTGTCTTCTGTCACAGATACGCAGTATTTT
CASSLSSVTDTQYF
>.|TRBJ1-1|many|TRBV10-3
TGTGCCATCAGGTCCGGGACAACGGGCACTGAAGCTTTCTTT
CAIRSGTTGTEAFF
>.|TRBJ2-7|many|TRBV7-9
TGTGCCAGCAGACAAGACTACGAGCAGTACTTC
CASRQDYEQYF
>.|TRBJ1-1|many|TRBV7-2
TGTGCCAGCAGCTTAGGACACCTGGACCCTGAAGCTTTCTTT
CASSLGHLDPEAFF
>.|TRBJ1-5|many|TRBV7-9
TGTGCCAGCAGCTTCTCAATGAATCAGCCCCAGCATTTT
CASSFSMNQPQHF
>.|TRBJ2-2|many|TRBV5-1
TGCGCCAGCAGCCCCGAGGGATTGAACACCGGGGAGCTGTTTTTT
CASSPEGLNTGELFF
>TRBD2|TRBJ2-3|many|TRBV5-1
TGCGCCAGCAGCGACGGGACTAGCGGACTCCCGAAGGATACGCAGTATTTT
CASSDGTSGLPKDTQYF
>.|TRBJ2-7|many|TRBV6-6
TGTGCCAGCAGTTATCGGTCAACGGGGCCCACTATCGGGCAGTACTTC
CASSYRSTGPTIGQYF
>TRBD2|TRBJ2-5|many|TRBV5-4
TGTGCCAGCAGCTTGCGCCAGGGAGGGCCGGAGACCCAGTACTTC
CASSLRQGGPETQYF
>.|TRBJ2-1|many|TRBV20-1
TGCAGTGCTAGGAAGCGGTTGAGCTCCTACAATGAGCAGTTCTTC
CSARKRLSSYNEQFF
>.|TRBJ2-3|many|TRBV5-5
TGTGCCAGCAGCTTGGCCACAGGGACGGGAACAGATACGCAGTATTTT
CASSLATGTGTDTQYF
>.|TRBJ2-3|many|TRBV5-1
TGCGCCAGCAGCTTCGAGCGGGGCACAGATACGCAGTATTTT
CASSFERGTDTQYF
>.|TRBJ2-5|many|TRBV11-2
TGTGCCAGCAGCTTACTCACCGGGACAACGAAGGAGACCCAGTACTTC
CASSLLTGTTKETQYF
>.|TRBJ1-4|many|TRBV6-6
TGTGCCAGCAGCCCCTTCCCCGGTGCTGAAAAACTGTTTTTT
CASSPFPGAEKLFF
>TRBD1|TRBJ2-5|many|TRBV5-1
TGCGCCAGCAGCACGGGACAGGGGCGAGAGACCCAGTACTTC
CASSTGQGRETQYF
>.|TRBJ2-1|many|TRBV20-1
TGCAGTGCTAGAGTCCAAGCGGGCGGCTACAATGAGCAGTTCTTC
CSARVQAGGYNEQFF
>TRBD2|TRBJ2-3|many|TRBV9
TGTGCCAGCAGCGTGGCCACTTCTAGCGGGGGGGCCTTAGATACGCAGTATTTT
CASSVATSSGGALDTQYF
>.|TRBJ1-1|medium-sized|TRBV15
TGTGCCACCAGCAGTATCCGCGGCACTGAAGCTTTCTTT
CATSSIRGTEAFF
>.|TRBJ1-4|many|TRBV6-2/TRBV6-3
TGTGCCAGCAGCGACGGCAGGGTCGATGAAAAACTGTTTTTT
CASSDGRVDEKLFF
>.|TRBJ1-1|many|TRBV5-1
TGCGCCAGCAGCTTGGATGGCCAGGGGAACACTGAAGCTTTCTTT
CASSLDGQGNTEAFF
>.|TRBJ1-1|many|TRBV20-1
TGCAGTGCTACCGGCGGGAACACTGAAGCTTTCTTT
CSATGGNTEAFF
>TRBD1|TRBJ2-1|many|TRBV20-1
TGCAGCGCACAGGGGCCTGGAGTCTCGTATGAGCAGTTCTTC
CSAQGPGVSYEQFF
>.|TRBJ2-3|many|TRBV24-1
TGTGCCACCAGTGATCCTACGGGACCAACCCCCGGTACGCAGTATTTT
CATSDPTGPTPGTQYF
>TRBD1|TRBJ2-7|many|TRBV20-1
TGCAGTGCTTCGGACGGGACAGGGGCCTCTGAGCAGTACTTC
CSASDGTGASEQYF
>TRBD2|TRBJ2-7|many|TRBV20-1
TGCAGTGCTAGAGATGGGTCTAGCGGGAGTTACGAGCAGTACTTC
CSARDGSSGSYEQYF
>.|TRBJ1-2|many|TRBV21-1
TGTGCCAGCAGCTCAGACTATGGCTACACCTTC
CASSSDYGYTF
>TRBD2|TRBJ2-5|few|TRBV12-3/TRBV12-4
TGTGCCAGCAGTTCCTATGGGACTAGGAAAGAGACCCAGTACTTC
CASSSYGTRKETQYF